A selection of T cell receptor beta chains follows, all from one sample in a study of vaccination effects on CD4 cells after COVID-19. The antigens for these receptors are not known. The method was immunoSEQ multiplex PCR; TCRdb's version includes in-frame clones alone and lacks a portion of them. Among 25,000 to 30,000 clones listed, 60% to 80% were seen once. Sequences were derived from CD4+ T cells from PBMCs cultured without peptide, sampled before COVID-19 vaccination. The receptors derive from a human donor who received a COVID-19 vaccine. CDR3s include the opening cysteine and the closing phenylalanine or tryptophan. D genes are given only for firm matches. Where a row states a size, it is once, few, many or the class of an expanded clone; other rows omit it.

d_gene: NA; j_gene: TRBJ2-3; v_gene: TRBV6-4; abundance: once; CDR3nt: TGTGCCAGCAGTGCCATCTCGGATACGCAGTATTTT; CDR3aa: CASSAISDTQYF
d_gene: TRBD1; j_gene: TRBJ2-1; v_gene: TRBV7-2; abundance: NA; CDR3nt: TGTGCCAGCGCCTGGGACAGAGCCTACAATGAGCAGTTCTTC; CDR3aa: CASAWDRAYNEQFF
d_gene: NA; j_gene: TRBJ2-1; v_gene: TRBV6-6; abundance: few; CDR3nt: TGTGCCAGCACTCGTAATCCCGGAGTGGGGACCTACAATGAGCAGTTCTTC; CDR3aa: CASTRNPGVGTYNEQFF
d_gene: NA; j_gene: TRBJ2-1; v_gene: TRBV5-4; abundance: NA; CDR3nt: TGTGCCAGCAGCTTGGCCGGGAACCACAATGAGCAGTTCTTC; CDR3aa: CASSLAGNHNEQFF
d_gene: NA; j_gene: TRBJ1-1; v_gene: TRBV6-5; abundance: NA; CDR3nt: TGTGCCAGCAGTCCTTATACGAACACTGAAGCTTTCTTT; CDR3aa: CASSPYTNTEAFF
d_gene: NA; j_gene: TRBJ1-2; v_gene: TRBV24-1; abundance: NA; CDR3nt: TGTGCCACCAGTGATTCTGGGACGCGCGGCTACACCTTC; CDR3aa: CATSDSGTRGYTF
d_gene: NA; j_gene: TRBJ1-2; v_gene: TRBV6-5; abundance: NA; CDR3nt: TGTGCCAGCAGACTGGACCAATTTAACTATGGCTACACCTTC; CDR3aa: CASRLDQFNYGYTF
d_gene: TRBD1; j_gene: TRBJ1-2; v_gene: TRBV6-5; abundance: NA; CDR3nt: TGTGCCAGCAGGGAGGACAGGGCCTATGGCTACACCTTC; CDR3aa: CASREDRAYGYTF
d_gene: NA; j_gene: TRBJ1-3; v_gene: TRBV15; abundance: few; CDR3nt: TGTGCCACCAGCAGAGTTAGCTCTGGAAACACCATATATTTT; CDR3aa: CATSRVSSGNTIYF
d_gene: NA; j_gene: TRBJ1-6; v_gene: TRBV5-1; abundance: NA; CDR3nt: TGCGCCAGCAGCTTGGGCTCCGGGGGACTACGGGATTCACCCCTCCACTTT; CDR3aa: CASSLGSGGLRDSPLHF
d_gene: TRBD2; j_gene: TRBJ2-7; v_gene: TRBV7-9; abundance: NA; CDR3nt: TGTGCCAGCAGCTTATACGGGGGGGGAGGCGAGCAGTACTTC; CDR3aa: CASSLYGGGGEQYF
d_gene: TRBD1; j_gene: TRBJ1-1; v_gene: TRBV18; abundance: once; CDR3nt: TGTGCCAGCTCACCGGTGGCAAAGACACACAGGGGTTCGGCCACTGAAGCTTTCTTT; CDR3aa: CASSPVAKTHRGSATEAFF
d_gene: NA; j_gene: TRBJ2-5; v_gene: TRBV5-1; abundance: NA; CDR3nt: TGCGCCAGCTCTCAGAACGGGGAGACCCAGTACTTC; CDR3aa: CASSQNGETQYF
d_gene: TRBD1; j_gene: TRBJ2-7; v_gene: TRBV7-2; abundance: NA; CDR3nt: TGTGCCAGCAGCTTAAGGGGGCGGGTCGAGCAGTACTTC; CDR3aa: CASSLRGRVEQYF
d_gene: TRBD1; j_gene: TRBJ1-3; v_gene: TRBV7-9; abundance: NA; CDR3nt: TGTGCCAGCAGCCCCCGCGGGACAGCCGGAAACACCATATATTTT; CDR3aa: CASSPRGTAGNTIYF
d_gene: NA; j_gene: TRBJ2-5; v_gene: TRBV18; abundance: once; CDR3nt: TGTGCCAGCTCACCAAGGAGGGGGGTACAAGAGACCCAGTACTTC; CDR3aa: CASSPRRGVQETQYF
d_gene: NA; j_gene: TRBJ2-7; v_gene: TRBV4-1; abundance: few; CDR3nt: TGCGCCAGCAGCCAACAGCTGGACTACGAGCAGTACTTC; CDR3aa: CASSQQLDYEQYF
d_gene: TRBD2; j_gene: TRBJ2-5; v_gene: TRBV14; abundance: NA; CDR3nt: TGTGCCAGCAGCCAAGGACTAGCGGGGGAGACCCAGTACTTC; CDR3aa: CASSQGLAGETQYF
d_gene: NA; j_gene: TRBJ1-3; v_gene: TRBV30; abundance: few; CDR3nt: TGTGCCTGGAGTGGAAAGGGGCTCTCTGGAAACACCATATATTTT; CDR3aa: CAWSGKGLSGNTIYF
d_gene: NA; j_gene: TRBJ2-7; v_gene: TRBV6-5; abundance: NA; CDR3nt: TGTGCCAGCAGTTACTGGGCGGGGGACACGAGAGGAGAGCAGTACTTC; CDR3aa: CASSYWAGDTRGEQYF
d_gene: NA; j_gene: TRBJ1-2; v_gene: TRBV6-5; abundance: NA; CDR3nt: TGTGCCAGCAGTAATCGGGACACCTTATATGGCTACACCTTC; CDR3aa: CASSNRDTLYGYTF
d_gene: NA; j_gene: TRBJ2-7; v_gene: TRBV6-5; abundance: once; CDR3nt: TGTGCCAGCAGCCCAGTTTTAGGGTCGGAGCAGTACTTC; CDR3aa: CASSPVLGSEQYF
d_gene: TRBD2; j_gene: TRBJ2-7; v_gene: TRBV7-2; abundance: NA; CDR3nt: TGTGCCAGCAGCTTAGTTAACTTTGGGACTAGCGGGAGTTACGAGCAGTACTTC; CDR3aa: CASSLVNFGTSGSYEQYF